This T cell receptor (beta chain) was recorded in a study of blood T cell repertoires in COVID-19. Study-wide context: The origin of the acute and convalescent COVID-19 samples was the United States, Italy and Spain. In each case, the material was cDNA or gDNA derived from T cells, B-cell-depleted T cells, or PBMCs.

Per the original data handling: For nucleated cells, counts were estimated from reference gene primer amplification. Sequencing was performed with immunoSEQ multiplex PCR; in TCRdb, only in-frame clones are kept and a portion is missing. The V and J calls and the clone size are those of that table, but D and trimming were determined from the DNA. The repertoire includes about 36,000 clones, around four fifths of them detected once, and around 44% sits in the top ten. The CDR3 contains 17 residues. In germline, CDR1 is MRHNA, CDR2 SNTAGT. Germline trimming cut 5 bases from V and 7 bases from J; bases unmatched to any gene: 17.

The receptor's source is a human donor in a cohort sampled during active or convalescent COVID-19. The donor label of this sample is uncertain. The chain combines TRBV6-4 with TRBJ2-5; TRBD1 agrees at 9 bases. Sequenced sample: peripheral blood. The CDR3 sequence is CASSSPSGQGPPRTQYF. As DNA, the CDR3 is TGTGCCAGCAGTTCGCCCTCCGGACAGGGGCCCCCGCGGACCCAGTACTTC.